This entry lists 32 T cell receptor beta chains sequenced from one sample in a study of cytomegalovirus exposure and HLA in healthy donors. With 60 Vbeta and 13 Jbeta primers, the PCR was carried out. The method was immunoSEQ multiplex PCR; TCRdb's version includes in-frame clones alone and lacks a portion of them. The data show under 250,000 clones, 85% to 90% seen once. Source material: PBMCs. The source is a human donor in good health.

The chain uses TRBV2 and TRBJ2-1, with D perhaps matching TRBD1 (6 bases). Germline CDR1 is SNHLY and CDR2 is FYNNEI. The germline V and J ends were trimmed by 3 bases and 4 bases, with 13 bases remaining between them. This CDR3 is 15 amino acids long. DNA for the CDR3: TGTGCCAGCAGTGAGGAATCAGGGGAATACAATGAGCAGTTCTTC. This sequence encodes CASSEESGEYNEQFF.

This sequence joins TRBV7-3 and TRBJ2-1; 8 nucleotides agree with TRBD1. Germline V gives CDR1 SGHTA, CDR2 FQGTGA. V dropped 2 bases and J dropped 8; count of bases not matched to a gene: 20. The CDR3 has 19 residues. The CDR3 region is CASSLDPWTGRSEGHEQFF. The CDR3 nucleotides read TGTGCCAGCAGCTTAGACCCCTGGACAGGGAGGAGTGAGGGCCATGAGCAGTTCTTC.

The chain carries TRBV4-3 and TRBJ2-1; 12 positions agree with TRBD2. The CDR3 has 20 amino acids. V trimming: 2 bases; J trimming: 2 bases; junction bases outside the gene matches: 13. CDR1 is LGHNA, CDR2 YSLEER, per germline. The CDR3 sequence: CASSQRELGRTSGTYNEQFF. The CDR3 DNA follows: TGCGCCAGCAGCCAACGCGAGCTAGGTCGGACTAGCGGGACCTACAATGAGCAGTTCTTC.

The chain has TRBV4-2 and TRBJ2-1; 10 nucleotides align to TRBD1. Germline V gene lookup returns CDR1 LGHNA and CDR2 YNFKEQ. The ends lost 0 bases at V and 7 bases at J; junction bases unmatched: 6. This CDR3 has 16 residues. The CDR3 DNA reads TGTGCCAGCAGCCAAGATTGGACAGGGGGGGGAAATGAGCAGTTCTTC. Its protein is CASSQDWTGGGNEQFF.

This chain connects TRBV9 to TRBJ2-1, with D possibly being TRBD2 (6 bases). Trimming cost V 0 bases and J 4 bases, with 11 bases left between them. The CDR3 covers 15 residues. From germline, CDR1 is SGDLS and CDR2 YYNGEE. For the CDR3, the DNA is TGTGCCAGCAGCGTAGAAGGTAGCGGTTACAATGAGCAGTTCTTC. Translation gives CASSVEGSGYNEQFF.

The chain has TRBV7-9 and TRBJ2-5, with D tentatively TRBD2 (6 bases). Germline V gives CDR1 SEHNR, CDR2 FQNEAQ (reference sequence). The CDR3 has 15 residues. The germline V and J ends were trimmed by 5 bases and 5 bases, with 18 bases remaining between them. The CDR3 is CASSPAGTARETQYF. The DNA for the CDR3 is TGTGCCAGCAGCCCGGCCGGGACTGCCAGGGAGACCCAGTACTTC.

This clone occurred once. J is TRBJ2-1 and V is TRBV2; D is possibly TRBD2 (5 bases). The V gene lost 0 bases and the J gene lost 3 bases, with 9 bases spanning the gap. CDR1 is SNHLY and CDR2 is FYNNEI in the germline V gene. There are 15 residues in the CDR3. The chain's CDR3 is CASSEAGAFYNEQFF. CDR3 DNA: TGTGCCAGCAGTGAAGCGGGAGCCTTCTACAATGAGCAGTTCTTC.

The chain uses TRBV7-9 and TRBJ2-5; TRBD1 matches 7 bases. The CDR3 is 14 residues long. Trimming at V came to 4 bases and at J to 4 bases, leaving 6 bases not matched to a gene. Germline V gives CDR1 SEHNR, CDR2 FQNEAQ (reference sequence). Here the CDR3 DNA reads TGTGCCAGCAGCTCCGACAGGGCGGGAGAGACCCAGTACTTC. This gives the protein CASSSDRAGETQYF.

The genes are TRBV2 and TRBJ1-1, with 10 bases matching TRBD1. Germline loops: CDR1 SNHLY, CDR2 FYNNEI. The length of the CDR3 is 17 residues. With 6 bases clipped from V and 4 bases from J, the junction kept 14 bases outside the gene matches. The CDR3 DNA reads as TGTGCCAGCAGACCAAAACCGGGACAGGGGAGTAGCACTGAAGCTTTCTTT. Residues: CASRPKPGQGSSTEAFF.

The chain employs TRBV6-6 and TRBJ2-7, with D possibly matching TRBD2 (6 bases). Trimming pared 6 bases from V and 4 bases from J, leaving 22 bases between. This CDR3 comprises 16 residues. Germline CDR1 reads MNHNY; CDR2 reads SVGAGI (reference sequence). The CDR3 region is CASSAGGGWGTYEQYF. The DNA for the CDR3 is TGTGCCAGCAGCGCCGGGGGAGGATGGGGAACGTACGAGCAGTACTTC.

The rearrangement joins TRBV10-3 to TRBJ2-3, with 13 bases lining up with TRBD2. The CDR3 is 17 residues long. CDR1 and CDR2 from the germline V gene are ENHRY and SYGVKD. Trimming cost V 6 bases and J 0 bases; bases outside gene matches: 6. CDR3 DNA sequence: TGTGCCATCAGCCCCGGGACTAGCGGGGCTAGCACAGATACGCAGTATTTT. Protein: CAISPGTSGASTDTQYF.

The genes are TRBV4-3 and TRBJ2-3; the match to TRBD2 covers 10 bases. The CDR3 has 16 residues. The trim removed 0 bases at V and 4 bases at J, leaving 4 bases unmatched. Germline V gene lookup returns CDR1 LGHNA and CDR2 YSLEER. The CDR3 nucleotides are TGCGCCAGCAGCCAAGATTCGAGCGGGGGGGCAGATACGCAGTATTTT. It specifies CASSQDSSGGADTQYF.

This clone was observed a few times. The chain couples TRBV6-6 to TRBJ1-5; D ambiguous. CDR1 is MNHNY and CDR2 is SVGAGI in the germline V gene (reference sequence). The ends were cut back, 6 bases at V and 4 bases at J, with 4 bases in the middle. This CDR3 spans 11 amino acids. CDR3 in amino acids: CASSGNQPQHF. DNA of the CDR3: TGTGCCAGCAGCGGGAATCAGCCCCAGCATTTT.

The V call is TRBV7-8, the J call TRBJ1-4; D might be TRBD1 (6 bases). Trimming left V 6 bases short and J 8 bases short, with 22 bases between. Germline-derived CDR1 and CDR2 are SGHVS and FQNEAQ. The CDR3 covers 16 residues. The CDR3 spells CASSPLGAEGGEKLFF. As DNA, the CDR3 is TGTGCCAGCAGTCCACTTGGGGCGGAGGGGGGGGAAAAACTGTTTTTT.

The sample holds one count of this clone. The chain couples TRBV5-4 to TRBJ1-3, with D unresolved. Trimming removed 0 bases from V and 0 bases from J, with 7 bases in between. CDR1 and CDR2 (germline): SGHNT, YYREEE (reference sequence). CDR3 size: 15 residues. CDR3 region: CASSLDLYSGNTIYF. In DNA form, the CDR3 reads TGTGCCAGCAGCTTGGACCTCTACTCTGGAAACACCATATATTTT. Full variable domain (remainder filled in from reference TRBV5-4 and TRBJ1-3): ETGVTQSPTHLIKTRGQQVTLRCSSQSGHNTVSWYQQALGQGPQFIFQYYREEENGRGNFPPRFSGLQFPNYSSELNVNALELDDSALYLCASSLDLYSGNTIYFGEGSWLTVV.

The genes are TRBV7-4 and TRBJ2-7; weak D call: TRBD1 (5 bases). Germline V gene lookup returns CDR1 SGHVT and CDR2 SQSDAQ. The V end lost 2 bases, the J end lost 4 bases, and 12 bases lay between the germline ends. The CDR3 length is 14 residues. The CDR3 here is CASSLLDRLYEQYF. The CDR3 DNA reads as TGTGCCAGCAGCTTATTAGACAGATTATACGAGCAGTACTTC.

This clone appeared a single time. This chain joins TRBV5-4 and TRBJ1-4, with D perhaps matching TRBD1 (5 bases). The CDR3 is 16 amino acids. V lost 4 bases and J 8 bases, leaving 21 bases between the germline ends. Germline V gives CDR1 SGHNT, CDR2 YYREEE (reference sequence). The CDR3 region has the DNA TGTGCCAGCAGCCCCGGCGGCCGTCAGGGAAGCGAAAAACTGTTTTTT. It translates to CASSPGGRQGSEKLFF.

As to this clone: This sample also contains other DNA sequences that code for the same CDR3. The V call is TRBV29-1, the J call TRBJ1-2, with D tentatively TRBD1 (6 bases). Trimming stripped 3 bases from V and 0 bases from J, with 11 bases between. In germline, CDR1 is SQVTM, CDR2 ANQGSEA. The CDR3 contains 14 residues. This CDR3 is CSVEGRGTNYGYTF. The CDR3 DNA reads TGCAGCGTTGAGGGCAGGGGTACTAACTATGGCTACACCTTC.

V gene TRBV5-8 combines with J gene TRBJ2-3; possible D gene TRBD2, 6 bases. Germline CDR1 reads SGHTS; CDR2 reads YDEGEE. The germline V and J ends were trimmed by 3 bases and 13 bases, with 12 bases remaining between them. The CDR3 covers 11 residues. CDR3 region: CASSSGTPKYF. CDR3 bases: TGTGCCAGCAGCTCCGGGACTCCCAAGTATTTT.

This clone was observed once. This chain connects TRBV30 to TRBJ2-7; 7 bases fit TRBD1. Germline lookup yields CDR1 GTSNPN and CDR2 SVGIG (reference sequence). The CDR3 is made up of 11 amino acids. V dropped 5 bases and J dropped 5; count of bases not matched to a gene: 3. As DNA, the CDR3 is TGTGCCTGGGGGACAGTTGACGAGCAGTACTTC. Residues: CAWGTVDEQYF.

The chain links TRBV5-6 to TRBJ2-7; the D gene is possibly TRBD1 (6 bases). CDR1 is SGHDT and CDR2 is YYEEEE in the germline V gene. Deletions cut 2 bases from V and 8 bases from J, with 11 bases between. The CDR3 has 12 amino acids. The CDR3 nucleotides are TGTGCCAGCAGCTTAGGGGGAATCAAGCAGTACTTC. This sequence encodes CASSLGGIKQYF.

This rearrangement joins TRBV28 to TRBJ2-5; maybe TRBD2 (5 bases). Looked up from germline, CDR1 is MDHEN and CDR2 is SYDVKM. The V and J ends lost 3 bases and 2 bases respectively, with 13 bases between them. The CDR3 extends over 15 amino acids. The CDR3 DNA reads as TGTGCCAGCAGTTTGGCGGAGGAACTACAAGAGACCCAGTACTTC. It yields the protein CASSLAEELQETQYF.

This chain links TRBV12-5 with TRBJ2-3, with D perhaps TRBD1 (6 bases). From germline, CDR1 is LGHNT and CDR2 FRNRAP. The CDR3 runs 13 residues. V was clipped by 9 bases and J by 0 bases, with 10 bases between them. The CDR3 DNA reads TGTGCTAGCAGACAGGAGAGCACAGATACGCAGTATTTT. It yields the protein CASRQESTDTQYF. The full variable domain, in which reference TRBV12-5 and TRBJ2-3 provide the parts outside the CDR3, is DARVTQTPRHKVTEMGQEVTMRCQPILGHNTVFWYRQTMMQGLELLAYFRNRAPLDDSGMPKDRFSAEMPDATLATLKIQPSEPRDSAVYFCASRQESTDTQYFGPGTRLTVL.

The chain couples TRBV28 to TRBJ2-1; D possibly corresponds to TRBD1 (7 bases). This CDR3 has 13 amino acids. From germline, CDR1 is MDHEN and CDR2 SYDVKM. V was cut by 6 bases and J by 6 bases, with 12 bases left in between. Written as DNA, the CDR3 is TGTGCCAGCAGCGGGCAGGGGGGCAATGAGCAGTTCTTC. This codes for CASSGQGGNEQFF.

The chain has TRBV10-3 and TRBJ2-6, with TRBD1 matching 8 bases. V was clipped by 6 bases and J by 4 bases; unmatched bases: 8. This CDR3 contains 16 residues. CDR1 is ENHRY, CDR2 SYGVKD, per germline. CDR3 residues: CAIRPQGAKGANVLTF. The CDR3 region has the DNA TGTGCCATCAGGCCGCAGGGGGCGAAGGGGGCCAACGTCCTGACTTTC.

The chain carries TRBV5-1 and TRBJ2-7; 10 bases match TRBD1. The CDR3 loop spans 14 amino acids. The V gene end was trimmed by 4 bases and the J gene end by 5 bases; junction bases not matched to a gene: 6. The germline V gene encodes CDR1 SGHRS and CDR2 YFSETQ. CDR3 sequence reads: CASSPRDRGHEQYF. The CDR3 DNA reads TGCGCCAGCAGCCCCCGGGACAGGGGTCACGAGCAGTACTTC.

The gene calls are TRBV15 and TRBJ2-1; 12 bases agree with TRBD2. Per the germline V gene, CDR1 is LNHNV and CDR2 is YYDKDF (reference sequence). The CDR3 sequence is 14 residues long. After removal of 4 bases from V and 9 bases from J, the junction contained 4 bases not matched to a gene. In DNA, the CDR3 is TGTGCCACCAGCATACTAGCGGGAGGTAGTGAGCAGTTCTTC. Residues: CATSILAGGSEQFF.

The genes are TRBV4-3 and TRBJ2-1; D remains unclear. The V and J ends lost 0 bases and 0 bases respectively, with 6 bases between them. Germline CDR1 reads LGHNA; CDR2 reads YSLEER. This CDR3 has 15 residues. The CDR3 spells CASSQEASSYNEQFF. CDR3 coding DNA: TGCGCCAGCAGCCAAGAGGCTAGCTCCTACAATGAGCAGTTCTTC.

The V gene is TRBV10-1, the J gene TRBJ2-3; D is unclear. The CDR3 loop spans 14 amino acids. Per germline, CDR1 WNHNN and CDR2 SYGVQD (reference sequence). Trimming stripped 4 bases from V and 0 bases from J, with 8 bases between. Here the CDR3 DNA reads TGCGCCAGCAGTGTGGCATCTAGCACAGATACGCAGTATTTT. Translation: CASSVASSTDTQYF.

The chain joins TRBV7-2 to TRBJ2-5; TRBD2 aligns across 13 bases. CDR3 size: 15 residues. V was clipped by 5 bases and J by 4 bases; unmatched bases: 4. Germline-derived CDR1 and CDR2 are SGHTA and FQGNSA. CDR3 sequence: CASSPRTSGRETQYF. CDR3 coding DNA: TGTGCCAGCAGCCCGAGGACTAGCGGGAGAGAGACCCAGTACTTC. The full variable domain, its missing parts supplied by reference TRBV7-2 and TRBJ2-5, is GAGVSQSPSNKVTEKGKDVELRCDPISGHTALYWYRQSLGQGLEFLIYFQGNSAPDKSGLPSDRFSAERTGGSVSTLTIQRTQQEDSAVYLCASSPRTSGRETQYFGPGTRLLVL.

The chain combines TRBV7-2 with TRBJ2-7, with 9 bases fitting TRBD2. The V gene end was trimmed by 2 bases and the J gene end by 0 bases; junction bases not matched to a gene: 8. The CDR3 is 17 amino acids. Germline values: CDR1 SGHTA, CDR2 FQGNSA. CDR3 in DNA: TGTGCCAGCAGCTTAATGGGTAGCGGGGGAGGCTCCTACGAGCAGTACTTC. The encoded protein is CASSLMGSGGGSYEQYF.

This clone turned up a few times. V usage is TRBV28 and J usage is TRBJ1-4; the D gene is possibly TRBD1 (5 bases). This CDR3 region has 15 residues. Trimming shortened V by 7 bases and J by 7 bases, and 19 bases separated the two germline ends. Looked up from germline, CDR1 is MDHEN and CDR2 is SYDVKM. CDR3 sequence reads: CASNYRGRRTEKLFF. The CDR3 coding sequence is TGTGCCAGCAACTATAGGGGCCGACGAACTGAAAAACTGTTTTTT.